Below, 11 T cell receptor beta chains from the same sample are listed, as sequenced in a study of CD8 T cells in Susac syndrome. Random hexamers served to reverse transcribe roughly 0.45 to 1 ug RNA. TCRdb reprocessed the immunoSEQ multiplex PCR reads via MiXCR and lists one record per CDR3 protein. The profile covers over 150,000 distinct CDR3 sequences, with approximately 93% appearing a single time and around 0.1% taken by the ten largest. The sample comprised CD4+ T cells from PBMCs. The receptors were sampled from a human donor with multiple sclerosis.

This clonotype was observed once. The chain couples TRBV2 to TRBJ1-2, with a possible D match to TRBD1 (5 bases). This CDR3 has 13 residues. Looked up from germline, CDR1 is SNHLY and CDR2 is FYNNEI. With 5 bases removed from V and 6 bases from J, the gap between germline ends came to 13 bases. The CDR3 coding sequence is TGTGCCAGCAGTCGGACGGTACAGGATGGCTACACCTTC. Translation gives CASSRTVQDGYTF.

This clonotype has just one count. The V and J genes are TRBV5-4 and TRBJ2-3, with TRBD2 identical over 7 bases. The CDR3 is 15 amino acids. Germline-derived CDR1 and CDR2 are SGHNT and YYREEE (reference sequence). The V segment lost 5 bases and the J segment 0 bases; nucleotides outside the gene matches: 6. The CDR3 sequence: CASRAQLASTDTQYF. The CDR3 DNA reads as TGTGCCAGCAGGGCACAACTAGCGAGCACAGATACGCAGTATTTT. The variable domain in full, with the rest retrieved from reference TRBV5-4 and TRBJ2-3, is ETGVTQSPTHLIKTRGQQVTLRCSSQSGHNTVSWYQQALGQGPQFIFQYYREEENGRGNFPPRFSGLQFPNYSSELNVNALELDDSALYLCASRAQLASTDTQYFGPGTRLTVL.

This clonotype was counted a few times. The chain combines TRBV5-1 with TRBJ2-2; perhaps TRBD1 as D (6 bases). The germline V and J ends were trimmed by 3 bases and 7 bases, with 10 bases remaining between them. This CDR3 has 13 amino acids. The germline gives CDR1 SGHRS, CDR2 YFSETQ. The CDR3 bases are TGCGCCAGCAGCTCCGACAGGTTCGGGGAGCTGTTTTTT. This translates into CASSSDRFGELFF. The full variable domain, with the rest looked up from reference TRBV5-1 and TRBJ2-2, is KAGVTQTPRYLIKTRGQQVTLSCSPISGHRSVSWYQQTPGQGLQFLFEYFSETQRNKGNFPGRFSGRQFSNSRSEMNVSTLELGDSALYLCASSSDRFGELFFGEGSRLTVL.

The chain's CDR3 is CAWSGGLYEQYF. DNA for the CDR3: TGTGCCTGGAGTGGTGGACTATACGAGCAGTACTTC. V gene TRBV30 combines with J gene TRBJ2-7, with D maybe TRBD2 (6 bases). V dropped 1 base and J dropped 4 bases, with 8 bases sitting between them. Germline loops: CDR1 GTSNPN, CDR2 SVGIG (reference sequence). There are 12 residues in the CDR3.

The chain employs TRBV28 and TRBJ1-1; TRBD1 aligns across 8 bases. J was trimmed by 2 bases and V by 0 bases; bases with no gene match: 11. Germline V CDR1 and CDR2: MDHEN, SYDVKM. CDR3 length: 18 residues. CDR3 sequence reads: CASSLWGRGRIVNTEAFF. CDR3 nucleotide sequence: TGTGCCAGCAGTTTATGGGGCAGGGGGCGAATTGTTAACACTGAAGCTTTCTTT.

The rearrangement links TRBV28 to TRBJ2-1; TRBD2 aligns across 9 bases. CDR1 and CDR2 (germline): MDHEN, SYDVKM. V lost 6 bases to trimming and J lost 5 bases; unmatched junction nucleotides: 8. The CDR3 extends over 15 amino acids. The CDR3 loop reads CASSRGGASNNEQFF. For the CDR3, the DNA is TGTGCCAGCAGCCGCGGGGGGGCATCGAACAATGAGCAGTTCTTC. The complete variable domain, with remaining parts taken from reference TRBV28 and TRBJ2-1, reads DVKVTQSSRYLVKRTGEKVFLECVQDMDHENMFWYRQDPGLGLRLIYFSYDVKMKEKGDIPEGYSVSREKKERFSLILESASTNQTSMYLCASSRGGASNNEQFFGPGTRLTVL.

The V call is TRBV20-1, the J call TRBJ2-1; 8 bases are a match to TRBD1. Trimming cost V 5 bases and J 3 bases; bases outside gene matches: 3. The germline CDR1 and CDR2 sequences are DFQATT and SNEGSKA (reference sequence). This CDR3 contains 13 residues. The CDR3 DNA reads as TGCAGTGCTCCGGGACAGGTCTACAATGAGCAGTTCTTC. This encodes CSAPGQVYNEQFF.

V is TRBV6-6 and J is TRBJ2-1, with TRBD1 as a possible D gene (6 bases). This CDR3 has 16 residues. The ends were cut back, 7 bases at V and 0 bases at J, with 16 bases in the middle. From germline, CDR1 is MNHNY and CDR2 SVGAGI (reference sequence). CDR3 residues: CASTLGQGFSYNEQFF. The CDR3 DNA follows: TGTGCCAGCACCCTGGGGCAGGGGTTCTCCTACAATGAGCAGTTCTTC.

J is TRBJ2-3 and V is TRBV6-4; D ambiguous. Germline V gene sequence: CDR1 MRHNA, CDR2 SNTAGT. The germline V and J ends were trimmed by 3 bases and 14 bases, with 18 bases remaining between them. CDR3 length equals 13 residues. CDR3 protein: CASSEETILLRYF. CDR3 DNA sequence: TGTGCCAGCAGTGAAGAGACCATCCTCCTCCGGTATTTT.

This chain joins TRBV5-1 and TRBJ1-2; D not certain. Germline loops: CDR1 SGHRS, CDR2 YFSETQ. This CDR3 comprises 15 residues. V shed 4 bases and J shed 4 bases, with 17 bases lying between them. CDR3 bases: TGCGCCAGCAGCCGCTCGGCGCTGAGCGGCTATGGCTACACCTTC. Its protein product is CASSRSALSGYGYTF.

This clonotype was recorded only once. V gene TRBV5-1 combines with J gene TRBJ2-1; no clear D gene. Germline V lookup: CDR1 SGHRS, CDR2 YFSETQ. The CDR3 has 13 residues. Trimming removed 0 bases at V and 10 bases at J, with 11 bases between. The CDR3 DNA follows: TGCGCCAGCAGCTTGGTGGGTTTGTCCGAGCAGTTCTTC. This translates into CASSLVGLSEQFF.